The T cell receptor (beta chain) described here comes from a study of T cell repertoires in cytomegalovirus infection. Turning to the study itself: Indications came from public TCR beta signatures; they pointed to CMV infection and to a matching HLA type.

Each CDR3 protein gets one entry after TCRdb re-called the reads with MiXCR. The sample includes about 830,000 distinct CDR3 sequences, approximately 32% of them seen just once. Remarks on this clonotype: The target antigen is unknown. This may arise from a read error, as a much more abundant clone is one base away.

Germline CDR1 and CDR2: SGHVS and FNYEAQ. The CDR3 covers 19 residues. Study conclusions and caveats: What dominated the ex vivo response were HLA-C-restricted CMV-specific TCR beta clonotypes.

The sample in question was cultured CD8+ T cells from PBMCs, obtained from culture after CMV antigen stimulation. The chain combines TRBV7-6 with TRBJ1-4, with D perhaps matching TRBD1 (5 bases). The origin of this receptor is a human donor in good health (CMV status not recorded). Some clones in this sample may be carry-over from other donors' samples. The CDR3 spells CASNLNGDSLVTGNEKLFF. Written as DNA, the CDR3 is TGTGCCAGCAACTTAAATGGTGACAGTCTCGTAACGGGGAATGAAAAACTGTTTTTT.